This T cell receptor (beta chain) appears in the sequencing data of a study of OX40 agonist ivuxolimab in advanced cancers. Context from the whole study: The costimulatory receptor OX40 (CD134) was targeted by ivuxolimab, a fully human IgG2 agonistic monoclonal antibody. Intravenous ivuxolimab was administered to patients every 2 weeks at six dose levels: 0.01, 0.1, 0.3, 1.5, 3 and 10 mg/kg. Among the roughly 50 dose-escalation patients, around 20 had hepatocellular carcinoma, around 15 melanoma, 9 renal cell carcinoma and 9 head and neck cancer. In the dose-escalation cohort, 65% to 85% of patients were male, and the mean age was approximately 60 years with a range of roughly 20 to 85. Prior anti-PD-1, anti-PD-L1 or anti-CTLA-4 therapy was permitted, and checkpoint inhibitors had been received by roughly 40% of dose-escalation patients. Three dose-escalation patients achieved partial responses, one with hepatocellular carcinoma and two with cutaneous melanoma. The purpose of peripheral TCRbeta sequencing was to test whether ivuxolimab changed TCR sequence diversity and led to clonal T-cell expansion. The paper describes the monotherapy dose-escalation part (N = 52 patients) of the phase I trial of ivuxolimab.

Points the paper makes about the study in general: Antigen specificity was not determined for the clonally expanded peripheral T cells. At doses of 0.1 to 3.0 mg/kg, clonal expansion of both CD4+ and CD8+ blood T cells was observed from baseline to week 6. Partial responders in the 0.1-3.0 mg/kg groups had among the lowest normalized peripheral clonal expansion, especially among CD8+ T cells. After ivuxolimab, more expanded clones were found on average in CD8+ T cells than in CD4+ T cells. Low levels of normalized T-cell clonal expansion were also seen in some nonresponding patients.

Comment on this clone: The antigen this receptor binds is unknown. Per-base qualities were not stored, and no clone one base away is much larger.

As encoded in the germline V gene, CDR1 is MDHEN while CDR2 is SYDVKM. Relative to germline, V is missing 6 bases and J is missing 6 bases, with 3 bases of the junction outside any gene match. Counted from cysteine to phenylalanine, this CDR3 has 14 amino acids. Left in the record is the CDR3 DNA by itself, 42 bases read in frame from the first base. The trial excluded patients who had a history of autoimmune disease or who were on systemic immunosuppression. In every dose cohort, peripheral blood was drawn for TCR sequencing at baseline, cycle 4 day 1, and cycle 7 day 1. Samples were obtained from an open-label, multicenter, first-in-human phase I dose-escalation trial of ivuxolimab. Adults with locally advanced or metastatic melanoma, renal cell, hepatocellular, or head and neck squamous cell carcinoma were enrolled in the trial. CD4+ and CD8+ T cells were sorted separately from peripheral blood before TCR sequencing.

Genomic DNA was extracted from sorted cells for sequencing of the TCRbeta CDR3 region. TCRbeta CDR3 regions were sequenced using the immunoSEQ Assay. Here the immuneACCESS table is served through TCRdb, limited to in-frame sequences with V and J called. Missing clones are a known gap in these copies; in checked studies unresolved V genes cover under half, and the rest lacks a known reason. The sample table lists tens of thousands of clones, approximately 89% of them with a count of one. The ten largest account for roughly 0.2% of the sample. The source is an adult with an advanced solid tumor such as melanoma, head and neck, liver or kidney cancer. The starting material was CD4+ or CD8+ T cells sorted from blood, obtained in a trial of the OX40 agonist ivuxolimab. The chain uses TRBV28 and TRBJ2-1; 12 middle bases align to TRBD2. The DNA sequence follows: TGTGCCAGCAGAACTAGCGGGAGGATCAATGAGCAGTTCTTC. The encoded protein is CASRTSGRINEQFF.